This TCR beta chain emerged from a study of T cell responses to AZD1222 COVID-19 vaccine (TCRdb year 2021). Regarding the study in general: AZD1222 recipients whose second dose came at about 4 weeks and those whose second dose came at about 12 weeks were combined into one group, since spike-specific TCR depth and breadth did not differ between the two schedules. A total of 240 or so trial participants underwent TCR sequencing, of whom about 200 had received two doses of AZD1222 and about 26 had received two doses of the MenACWY control vaccine. Enrollment into the trials was organized by age into subgroups of 18-55, 56-69 and 70-plus years, and those subgroups contained around 150, 28 and 57 TCR-sequenced participants, respectively.

Findings and caveats that apply to the study as a whole: Vaccine-associated CD4 TCRs spanned the whole spike protein, with dominant responses in regions 160-218 and 743-854. Conclusions about previously exposed vaccinees were limited because only a handful of AZD1222 recipients were SARS-CoV-2 seropositive at baseline. Most participants were white British and females outnumbered males, and the authors suggested that clonal diversity may have been underestimated. Because no day 14 peak-response samples were available, the repertoires could be characterized only after the peak T cell response. After two AZD1222 doses, both the breadth and the depth of spike-specific TCRs were significantly higher than at day 0 and than in MenACWY recipients. Reportedly, close to half of the unique spike-specific TCRs recognized epitopes lying outside the regions that are mutated in the B.1.351 and B.1.1.7 variants. The 56-69-year group was small, and its depth increase did not reach significance, likely because of low power.

The CDR3 regions of human TCRbeta chains were subjected to immunosequencing. Per the source publication's procedure: TCRs in the repertoires were compared against a reference library of SARS-CoV-2-specific TCRs that had been generated with the MIRA antigen-specificity platform. Breadth meant the fraction of unique TCRs that were SARS-CoV-2-associated, whereas depth meant the fraction of total T cells that were SARS-CoV-2-associated. Using the MIRA data, each spike-specific TCR was assigned both to the spike region to which the TCR was reactive and to a CD4 or CD8 class. Log10-transformed breadth and depth values were compared by one-way ANOVA with Sidak's multiple comparisons tests. Imported from immuneACCESS, the table was reduced by TCRdb to in-frame sequences with V and J called. These copies leave out some clones; in studies compared against another copy, an unresolved V gene accounts for under half, and the cause of the remainder is not known. V, J and clone size were drawn from that table, and D and trimming were deduced from the DNA. In all, the sample holds 100,000 to 150,000 clones, and approximately 89% of those were seen once. The ten largest clones capture more than 5.5% of the sample.

The sample's time point label, in plain terms: baseline before first vaccination. Samples from vaccinated people were obtained from the UK trials COV001 and COV002, which included a single-blind randomized controlled phase 2/3 trial of AZD1222 (ChAdOx1 nCoV-19) in healthy adults. Trial participant PBMC samples were collected at day 0 and day 28 after the second dose for TCRbeta chain sequencing. This clone was seen a handful of times. Its recognized antigen is unknown. Qualities for individual bases were not recorded, and no much larger clone is one base off. Sequences LNHDA (CDR1) and SQIVND (CDR2) are obtained from the germline V gene (reference sequence). V and J are truncated by 5 bases and 5 bases respectively, leaving an intervening sequence of 15 bases. There are 14 amino acids in the CDR3, from cysteine to phenylalanine inclusive. Only the CDR3 portion is preserved as DNA: 42 bases, with reading frame beginning at the first base.

The sequence is built from TRBV19 and TRBJ1-2, and TRBD1 may be the D gene, going by 5 matching bases. Material: peripheral blood, obtained on day 0 of AZD1222 vaccination. The sequence derives from an adult in good health. The CDR3: CASSVLGAPYGYTF. DNA sequence: TGTGCCAGTAGTGTACTAGGGGCACCGTATGGCTACACCTTC.